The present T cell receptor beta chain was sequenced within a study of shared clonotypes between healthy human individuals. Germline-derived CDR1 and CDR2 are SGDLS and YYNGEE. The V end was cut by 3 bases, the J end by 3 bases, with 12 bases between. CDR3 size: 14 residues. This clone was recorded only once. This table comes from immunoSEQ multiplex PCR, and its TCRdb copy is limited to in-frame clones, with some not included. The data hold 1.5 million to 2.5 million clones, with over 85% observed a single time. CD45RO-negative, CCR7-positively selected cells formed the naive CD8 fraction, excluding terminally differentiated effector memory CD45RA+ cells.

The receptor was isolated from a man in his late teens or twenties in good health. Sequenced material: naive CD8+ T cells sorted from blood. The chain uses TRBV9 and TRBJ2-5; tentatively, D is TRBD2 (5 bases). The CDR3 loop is CASSDTGREETQYF. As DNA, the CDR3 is TGTGCCAGCAGCGACACGGGGAGAGAAGAGACCCAGTACTTC.